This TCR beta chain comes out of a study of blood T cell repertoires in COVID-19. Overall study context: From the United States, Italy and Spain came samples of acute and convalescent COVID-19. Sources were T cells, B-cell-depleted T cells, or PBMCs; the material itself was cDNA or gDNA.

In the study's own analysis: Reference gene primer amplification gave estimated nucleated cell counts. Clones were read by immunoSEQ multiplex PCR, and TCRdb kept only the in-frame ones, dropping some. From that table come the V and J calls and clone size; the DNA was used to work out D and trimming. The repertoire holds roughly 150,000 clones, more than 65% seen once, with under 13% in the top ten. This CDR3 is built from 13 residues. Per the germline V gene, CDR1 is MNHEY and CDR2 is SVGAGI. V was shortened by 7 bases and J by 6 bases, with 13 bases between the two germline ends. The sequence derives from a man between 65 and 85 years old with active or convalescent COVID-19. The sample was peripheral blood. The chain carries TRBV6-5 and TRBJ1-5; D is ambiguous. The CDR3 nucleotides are TGTGCCAGCAAGGGAGGAGTACGTCAGCCCCAGCATTTT. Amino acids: CASKGGVRQPQHF.